These 28 T cell receptor beta chains were sequenced from one sample in a study of T-cell reconstitution after alpha-beta-depleted transplantation in children. It was with unique molecular identifiers that the TCRbeta library was prepared. A single record per CDR3 protein comes from TCRdb applying MiXCR to the PCR reads. The sample includes about 980,000 distinct CDR3 sequences, around 30% of them seen just once. The material sequenced was PBMCs, mostly from graft donor cells, taken 360 days after TCRalphabeta/CD19-depleted stem cell transplant. The receptors were sampled from a boy less than two years old who had a stem cell transplant for SCID, so the T cells may come from the graft donor.

A few counts support this clonotype. The chain combines TRBV3-1 with TRBJ2-7, with 8 bases that match TRBD1. CDR3 length equals 13 residues. Per germline, CDR1 LGHDT and CDR2 YNNKEL (reference sequence). V gave up 4 bases and J gave up 6 bases; unmatched junction bases: 5. This CDR3 is CASSLETGGEQYF. The CDR3 nucleotides are TGTGCCAGCAGCCTAGAAACAGGGGGCGAGCAGTACTTC.

This clonotype was observed once. CDR3 sequence (DNA): TGCGCCAGCAGCCAAGCACTTGTTCCGGGGAGGGGCACAGATACGCAGTATTTT. Translating it yields CASSQALVPGRGTDTQYF. V usage is TRBV4-3 and J usage is TRBJ2-3; 7 bases agree with TRBD2. The CDR3 length is 18 residues. V shed 1 base and J 1 base; nucleotides not matched to a gene: 11. CDR1 is LGHNA and CDR2 is YSLEER in the germline V gene.

The chain recombines TRBV20-1 with TRBJ2-7, with D maybe TRBD1 (5 bases). Trimming removed 4 bases from V and 3 bases from J, with 13 bases in between. The CDR3 runs to 13 residues. The germline CDR1 and CDR2 sequences are DFQATT and SNEGSKA (reference sequence). CDR3 coding DNA: TGCAGTGCTATCTGGCAGGGATACTACGAGCAGTACTTC. This codes for CSAIWQGYYEQYF.

Only a few counts were recorded for this clonotype. The chain carries TRBV10-3 and TRBJ2-7; tentatively, D is TRBD1 (6 bases). The ends were cut back, 11 bases at V and 1 base at J, with 12 bases in the middle. The CDR3 is made up of 12 amino acids. Germline V gene lookup returns CDR1 ENHRY and CDR2 SYGVKD. CDR3 in DNA: TGTGCCGCCACAGGGAGTTCCTACGAGCAGTACTTC. It codes for CAATGSSYEQYF.

The rearrangement links TRBV5-5 to TRBJ1-1; a weak D match, TRBD1 (5 bases). Germline V gene data show CDR1 as SGHKS and CDR2 as YYEKEE (reference sequence). This CDR3 has 16 residues. Trimming took 6 bases from V and 1 from J, leaving 19 bases between them. CDR3 residues: CASTEGPGLQNTEAFF. The CDR3 region has the DNA TGTGCCAGCACCGAGGGTCCGGGGCTTCAGAACACTGAAGCTTTCTTT.

This sequence joins TRBV20-1 and TRBJ2-3; a possible D gene is TRBD1 (6 bases). V lost 6 bases to trimming and J lost 2 bases, with 18 bases between them. This CDR3 comprises 15 residues. Germline V gene data show CDR1 as DFQATT and CDR2 as SNEGSKA (reference sequence). In DNA form, the CDR3 reads TGCAGTGCCTCTGGGACACCCCCGATCACAGATACGCAGTATTTT. Encoded protein: CSASGTPPITDTQYF.

This clonotype was found once. This chain joins TRBV12-3 or TRBV12-4 and TRBJ1-1; a possible D gene is TRBD1 (5 bases). V lost 3 bases, J lost 6 bases, and 14 bases lay in between. The CDR3 extends over 14 amino acids. The CDR3 spells CASSLVGEISEAFF. The CDR3 bases are TGTGCCAGCAGTTTGGTAGGGGAAATTTCTGAAGCTTTCTTT.

The gene calls are TRBV7-2 and TRBJ1-6; TRBD1 agrees at 8 bases. Germline lookup yields CDR1 SGHTA and CDR2 FQGNSA. The CDR3 loop spans 15 amino acids. V was clipped by 0 bases and J by 10 bases; unmatched bases: 5. The CDR3: CASSLATGVRSPLHF. CDR3 sequence (DNA): TGTGCCAGCAGCTTAGCGACAGGGGTTAGGTCACCCCTCCACTTT.

This clonotype occurred a few times. The gene calls are TRBV7-6 and TRBJ2-3; D call uncertain. V was shortened by 5 bases and J by 2 bases, with 11 bases between the two germline ends. The germline gives CDR1 SGHVS, CDR2 FNYEAQ. The CDR3 has 14 amino acids. This chain's CDR3 is CASSPVVSTDTQYF. The CDR3 DNA sequence: TGTGCCAGCAGCCCAGTGGTCTCCACAGATACGCAGTATTTT.

This clonotype was detected only a few times. The V call is TRBV25-1, the J call TRBJ2-1; 8 positions agree with TRBD1. V was pared by 6 bases and J by 6 bases, with 13 bases of the junction left unmatched. The germline V gene encodes CDR1 MGHDK and CDR2 SYGVNS. The CDR3 has 16 residues. The CDR3 coding sequence is TGTGCCAGCAGGGGCACTGACAGGGGAAAAACCAATGAGCAGTTCTTC. Encoded protein: CASRGTDRGKTNEQFF.

The chain links TRBV4-1 to TRBJ2-1; weak D call: TRBD2 (5 bases). The CDR3 spans 14 residues. V was pared by 1 base and J by 9 bases, with 13 bases between. Germline V CDR1 and CDR2: MGHRA, YSYEKL. CDR3 sequence (DNA): TGCGCCAGCAGCCAAGGTGCAGCTCGGGGTGAGCAGTTCTTC. Translation gives CASSQGAARGEQFF.

This chain connects TRBV20-1 to TRBJ2-5; weak D call: TRBD2 (7 bases). The CDR3 contains 15 residues. From germline, CDR1 is DFQATT and CDR2 SNEGSKA (reference sequence). Trimming took off 1 base at V and 5 bases at J, with 17 bases between the two ends. The CDR3 region has the DNA TGCAGTGCTAGAGGCGGCGAGGGGGGGGTGGAGACCCAGTACTTC. Translated, it gives CSARGGEGGVETQYF.

This clonotype has a handful of counts. This rearrangement joins TRBV12-3 or TRBV12-4 to TRBJ1-3; possibly TRBD1 for D (6 bases). The CDR3 totals 16 residues. V lost 5 bases and J lost 0, with 14 bases in between. The DNA for the CDR3 is TGTGCCAGCAGTCGCAGACAGGCCCTCTCTGGAAACACCATATATTTT. It yields the protein CASSRRQALSGNTIYF.

The rearrangement joins TRBV20-1 to TRBJ1-5, with D unclear. Germline V gene sequence: CDR1 DFQATT, CDR2 SNEGSKA (reference sequence). V shed 4 bases and J shed 6 bases, with 13 bases lying between them. This CDR3 has 13 residues. As DNA, the CDR3 is TGCAGTGCTACCCTAGGGATCAGTCAGCCCCAGCATTTT. It specifies CSATLGISQPQHF.

The chain has TRBV6-1 and TRBJ1-6, with a possible D match to TRBD1 (5 bases). From germline, CDR1 is MNHNS and CDR2 SASEGT. The CDR3 has 14 amino acids. The V end lost 5 bases, the J end lost 14 bases, and 19 bases lay between the germline ends. Here the CDR3 reads CASSRSPTGGTLHF. CDR3 DNA: TGTGCCAGCAGTCGTTCCCCTACTGGGGGTACCCTCCACTTT.

The chain uses TRBV4-2 and TRBJ2-2; D is perhaps TRBD2 (7 bases). Germline-derived CDR1 and CDR2 are LGHNA and YNFKEQ. The CDR3 totals 16 residues. Deletions cut 3 bases from V and 6 bases from J, with 17 bases between. CDR3 bases: TGTGCCAGCAGCCATCCTAGGGGGGGTGGGTCCGGGGAGCTGTTTTTT. It translates to CASSHPRGGGSGELFF.

This clonotype was observed a handful of times. The chain joins TRBV5-5 to TRBJ2-7; no definite D call. Germline V gene data show CDR1 as SGHKS and CDR2 as YYEKEE (reference sequence). The CDR3 contains 14 residues. Trimming removed 0 bases from V and 3 bases from J, with 10 bases in between. The CDR3 nucleotides read TGTGCCAGCAGCTTGGGGGATCCCTTCTACGAGCAGTACTTC. Protein product: CASSLGDPFYEQYF. Full variable domain (missing parts from reference TRBV5-5 and TRBJ2-7): DAGVTQSPTHLIKTRGQQVTLRCSPISGHKSVSWYQQVLGQGPQFIFQYYEKEERGRGNFPDRFSARQFPNYSSELNVNALLLGDSALYLCASSLGDPFYEQYFGPGTRLTVT.

This clonotype came up a few times. The rearrangement uses TRBV5-1 and TRBJ1-2; 10 bases fit TRBD1. In germline, CDR1 is SGHRS, CDR2 YFSETQ. With V trimmed by 9 bases and J by 1 base, 6 bases remained unmatched. The CDR3 loop spans 14 amino acids. The CDR3 sequence: CATSTGGFNYGYTF. CDR3 bases: TGCGCCACCTCGACAGGGGGCTTTAACTATGGCTACACCTTC. The whole variable domain, remainder taken from reference TRBV5-1 and TRBJ1-2, is KAGVTQTPRYLIKTRGQQVTLSCSPISGHRSVSWYQQTPGQGLQFLFEYFSETQRNKGNFPGRFSGRQFSNSRSEMNVSTLELGDSALYLCATSTGGFNYGYTFGSGTRLTVV.

The V call is TRBV27, the J call TRBJ2-3, with 15 bases that match TRBD2. CDR1 and CDR2 from the germline V gene are MNHEY and SMNVEV (reference sequence). J gave up 0 bases and V 3 bases, and 10 bases lay outside the gene matches. This CDR3 is built from 20 residues. Here the CDR3 DNA reads TGTGCCAGCAGTTTCAGGACTAGCGGGGGGGTCCCCCCTAGCACAGATACGCAGTATTTT. It encodes CASSFRTSGGVPPSTDTQYF.

This clonotype showed up just a few times. J is TRBJ1-2 and V is TRBV20-1, with 7 bases aligning to TRBD1. Per germline, CDR1 DFQATT and CDR2 SNEGSKA (reference sequence). V lost 2 bases and J lost 4; bases outside the gene matches: 4. The CDR3 is 13 residues long. CDR3 DNA sequence: TGCAGTGCTAGATGGGGACAGAGCTATGGCTACACCTTC. Encoded protein: CSARWGQSYGYTF.

V and J are TRBV28 and TRBJ2-6, with D unresolved. Germline CDR1 reads MDHEN; CDR2 reads SYDVKM. The CDR3 is made up of 18 amino acids. With 3 bases removed from V and 0 bases from J, the gap between germline ends came to 15 bases. In DNA, the CDR3 is TGTGCCAGCAGTTTTACGGTACTCCACCTCTCTGGGGCCAACGTCCTGACTTTC. Protein product: CASSFTVLHLSGANVLTF. Full variable domain (rest looked up from reference TRBV28 and TRBJ2-6): DVKVTQSSRYLVKRTGEKVFLECVQDMDHENMFWYRQDPGLGLRLIYFSYDVKMKEKGDIPEGYSVSREKKERFSLILESASTNQTSMYLCASSFTVLHLSGANVLTFGAGSRLTVL.

The chain recombines TRBV7-2 with TRBJ2-1; 9 bases are a match to TRBD2. The CDR3 has 16 residues. CDR1 and CDR2 from the germline V gene are SGHTA and FQGNSA. J gave up 5 bases and V 2 bases, and 7 bases lay outside the gene matches. CDR3 amino acids: CASSLSGRGGHNEQFF. In nucleotides, the CDR3 is TGTGCCAGCAGCTTATCCGGGCGGGGGGGCCACAATGAGCAGTTCTTC.

This clonotype was detected only a few times. This rearrangement joins TRBV12-3 or TRBV12-4 to TRBJ2-5; 12 bases map to TRBD2. CDR3 size: 17 residues. V dropped 4 bases and J dropped 8; count of bases not matched to a gene: 14. CDR3 nucleotides: TGTGCCAGCAGTTACCAAGGCTCCGGACTAGCGGGATCTACCCAGTACTTC. The encoded protein is CASSYQGSGLAGSTQYF.

The chain combines TRBV4-3 with TRBJ1-2; D ambiguous. V lost 0 bases to trimming and J lost 0 bases, with 11 bases between them. Germline V lookup: CDR1 LGHNA, CDR2 YSLEER. The CDR3 spans 16 residues. The CDR3 DNA reads TGCGCCAGCAGCCAAGATTTGGCAGGTCCTAACTATGGCTACACCTTC. Protein: CASSQDLAGPNYGYTF.

This chain uses TRBV18 with TRBJ2-5; D gene unclear. CDR3 length equals 15 residues. The V end was cut by 0 bases, the J end by 5 bases, with 13 bases between. Germline V gene lookup returns CDR1 KGHSH and CDR2 LQKENI. The CDR3 DNA is TGTGCCAGCTCACCACCGGGCTCGAGAGAGGAGACCCAGTACTTC. Encoded protein: CASSPPGSREETQYF.

The V gene is TRBV29-1, the J gene TRBJ1-2; D is undetermined. Trimming stripped 7 bases from V and 5 bases from J, with 11 bases between. Germline CDR1 is SQVTM and CDR2 is ANQGSEA. The CDR3 is 11 residues long. CDR3 sequence: CSASSRYGYTF. Written as DNA, the CDR3 is TGCAGCGCGTCGTCTAGATATGGCTACACCTTC.

The rearrangement uses TRBV28 and TRBJ2-2, with TRBD1 as a possible D gene (6 bases). Trimming left V 5 bases short and J 7 bases short, with 8 bases between. The germline CDR1 and CDR2 sequences are MDHEN and SYDVKM. The CDR3 runs to 12 residues. The CDR3 nucleotides read TGTGCCAGCAGTATCAGGGGCGGGGAGCTGTTTTTT. This encodes CASSIRGGELFF.

The rearrangement uses TRBV5-5 and TRBJ1-6, with D perhaps matching TRBD1 (5 bases). Germline CDR1 is SGHKS and CDR2 is YYEKEE (reference sequence). The CDR3 loop spans 13 amino acids. The V end lost 10 bases, the J end lost 7 bases, and 15 bases lay between the germline ends. The CDR3 here is CAAGRDGNSPLHF. As DNA, the CDR3 is TGTGCCGCGGGACGGGACGGAAATTCACCCCTCCACTTT.